Listed here are 12 T cell receptor beta chains from one sample, sequenced in a study of radiotherapy plus CTLA-4 blockade in lung cancer. Sequencing was performed with immunoSEQ multiplex PCR; in TCRdb, only in-frame clones are kept and a portion is missing. The profile covers around 95,000 clones, with 83% appearing a single time and roughly 0.84% taken by the ten largest. The sample here was peripheral blood, taken from a patient treated with radiotherapy plus ipilimumab. The receptors shown here come from a human donor with non-small cell lung cancer who had stable disease on radiotherapy plus ipilimumab.

This clone was seen a handful of times. The rearrangement links TRBV5-6 to TRBJ1-1; D call uncertain. Germline CDR1 SGHDT, CDR2 YYEEEE. Between the trimmed V and J ends, which lost 4 bases and 5 bases, there was a span of 12 bases. The CDR3 is 13 amino acids. The CDR3: CASSQTTRTEAFF. The CDR3 nucleotides are TGTGCCAGCAGCCAGACAACCCGGACTGAAGCTTTCTTT.

The chain uses TRBV4-1 and TRBJ2-7, with TRBD2 identical over 7 bases. The V and J ends lost 1 base and 0 bases, in that order; junction bases with no gene match: 9. CDR3 length: 17 residues. Germline CDR1 and CDR2: MGHRA and YSYEKL. This CDR3 reads CASSQVTSPSGSYEQYF. The CDR3 DNA reads TGCGCCAGCAGCCAAGTTACGTCGCCTAGCGGCTCCTACGAGCAGTACTTC.

This chain uses TRBV7-9 with TRBJ1-1, with D unresolved. This CDR3 is built from 14 residues. V was shortened by 2 bases and J by 1 base, with 8 bases between the two germline ends. Germline lookup yields CDR1 SEHNR and CDR2 FQNEAQ (reference sequence). The CDR3 DNA sequence: TGTGCCAGCAGCTTAATGCCAGGGAACACTGAAGCTTTCTTT. Translation: CASSLMPGNTEAFF.

This chain joins TRBV7-8 and TRBJ1-6; TRBD1 matches at 9 bases. Germline CDR1 reads SGHVS; CDR2 reads FQNEAQ. The CDR3 runs 14 residues. V lost 5 bases to trimming and J lost 11 bases; unmatched junction nucleotides: 7. The CDR3 loop reads CASSPGTGPPPLHF. For the CDR3, the DNA is TGTGCCAGCAGCCCCGGGACAGGGCCCCCACCCCTCCACTTT. Full variable domain (missing parts from reference TRBV7-8 and TRBJ1-6): GAGVSQSPRYKVAKRGQDVALRCDPISGHVSLFWYQQALGQGPEFLTYFQNEAQLDKSGLPSDRFFAERPEGSVSTLKIQRTQQEDSAVYLCASSPGTGPPPLHFGNGTRLTVT.

The genes are TRBV28 and TRBJ1-1, with D perhaps TRBD1 (6 bases). This CDR3 region has 14 residues. Germline values: CDR1 MDHEN, CDR2 SYDVKM. The V and J ends lost 7 bases and 2 bases respectively, with 14 bases between them. The CDR3: CASTLQGINTEAFF. The CDR3 nucleotides read TGTGCCAGCACACTACAGGGAATAAACACTGAAGCTTTCTTT.

This clone was counted a few times. The rearrangement links TRBV14 to TRBJ2-1, with 10 bases fitting TRBD2. The length of the CDR3 is 15 residues. V gave up 2 bases and J gave up 4 bases; unmatched junction bases: 2. CDR1 is SGHDN, CDR2 FVKESK, per germline. CDR3 DNA: TGTGCCAGCAGCCAACGGACTAGCGGATACAATGAGCAGTTCTTC. Protein product: CASSQRTSGYNEQFF.

In nucleotides, the CDR3 is TGTGCCAGCCGCCGGCAGCTCTATGGCTACACCTTC. Its translation: CASRRQLYGYTF. The chain is built from TRBV2 and TRBJ1-2; D is undetermined. Trimming removed 8 bases from V and 4 bases from J, with 11 bases in between. The CDR3 has 12 amino acids. The germline gives CDR1 SNHLY, CDR2 FYNNEI.

The rearrangement links TRBV28 to TRBJ2-7; unclear D gene. Germline loops: CDR1 MDHEN, CDR2 SYDVKM. The CDR3 is 11 amino acids. V was pared by 3 bases and J by 4 bases, with 4 bases between. CDR3 sequence reads: CASSFSYEQYF. The CDR3, as DNA: TGTGCCAGCAGTTTTTCTTACGAGCAGTACTTC.

V and J are TRBV9 and TRBJ2-1; D not resolved. The germline gives CDR1 SGDLS, CDR2 YYNGEE. V was cut by 0 bases and J by 2 bases, with 9 bases left in between. CDR3 length equals 15 residues. CDR3 sequence reads: CASSVGPIPYNEQFF. CDR3 sequence (DNA): TGTGCCAGCAGCGTAGGCCCGATTCCCTACAATGAGCAGTTCTTC.

This clone was observed a handful of times. The CDR3 protein is CASRRDRSSSYNEQFF. CDR3 bases: TGTGCCAGCAGGCGGGATAGGAGTAGTTCCTACAATGAGCAGTTCTTC. The chain has TRBV11-2 and TRBJ2-1; D is perhaps TRBD2 (6 bases). Germline loops: CDR1 SGHAT, CDR2 FQNNGV. The CDR3 loop spans 16 amino acids. Between the trimmed V and J ends, which lost 6 bases and 1 base, there was a span of 16 bases.

Many counts were recorded for this clone. The chain is built from TRBV4-2 and TRBJ2-7; 15 nucleotides match TRBD2. The ends lost 5 bases at V and 0 bases at J; junction bases unmatched: 8. Germline V lookup: CDR1 LGHNA, CDR2 YNFKEQ. This CDR3 region has 18 residues. The CDR3: CASSARTSGGATSYEQYF. The CDR3 DNA follows: TGTGCCAGCAGCGCGCGGACTAGCGGGGGGGCCACCTCCTACGAGCAGTACTTC.

A single count supports this clone. CDR3 amino acids: CASSLGFTIGSGNTIYF. The CDR3 DNA reads as TGTGCCAGCAGCTTAGGATTCACCATCGGCTCTGGAAACACCATATATTTT. This chain uses TRBV13 with TRBJ1-3; D not certain. From germline, CDR1 is PRHDT and CDR2 FYEKMQ (reference sequence). Trimming left V 0 bases short and J 0 bases short, with 12 bases between. CDR3 length: 17 amino acids.